The 31 T cell receptor beta chains given below trace back to one sample, sequenced in a study of blood T cell repertoires in COVID-19. Here immunoSEQ multiplex PCR was the method, and the copy in TCRdb shows in-frame clones only, minus some. Of about 140,000 clones detected, approximately 80% appear once; the ten largest clones hold approximately 5.3%. Sequencing used PBMCs or T cells enriched from blood (not recorded which). The receptors come from a man between 65 and 80 years old who had been exposed to COVID-19.

V usage is TRBV7-9 and J usage is TRBJ2-7, with 9 bases identical to TRBD1. The V segment lost 5 bases and the J segment 0 bases; nucleotides outside the gene matches: 5. This CDR3 contains 15 residues. Germline CDR1 reads SEHNR; CDR2 reads FQNEAQ (reference sequence). CDR3 sequence reads: CASSRDRASSYEQYF. In nucleotides, the CDR3 is TGTGCCAGCAGCCGGGACAGGGCAAGCTCCTACGAGCAGTACTTC.

This clone was counted between two and nine times. V usage is TRBV11-2 and J usage is TRBJ2-3, with TRBD2 identical over 10 bases. The length of the CDR3 is 16 residues. Germline V gives CDR1 SGHAT, CDR2 FQNNGV. Trimming took 6 bases from V and 6 from J; bases not matched to a gene: 12. Here the CDR3 reads CASSPGSGGAGDTQYF. The CDR3 nucleotides are TGTGCCAGCAGTCCGGGCAGCGGGGGGGCTGGGGATACGCAGTATTTT.

This chain joins TRBV18 and TRBJ2-3; 9 positions agree with TRBD2. With V trimmed by 1 base and J by 4 bases, 18 bases remained unmatched. Per germline, CDR1 KGHSH and CDR2 LQKENI. This CDR3 spans 20 amino acids. The CDR3 here is CASSPRWSGRSRPRPDTQYF. The CDR3 nucleotides are TGTGCCAGCTCACCACGGTGGAGCGGGAGGAGTCGACCCAGGCCAGATACGCAGTATTTT.

The chain combines TRBV2 with TRBJ1-3, with TRBD1 as a possible D gene (5 bases). CDR3 length: 15 residues. V was shortened by 6 bases and J by 0 bases, with 12 bases between the two germline ends. The germline gives CDR1 SNHLY, CDR2 FYNNEI. The chain's CDR3 is CASSPRGGSGNTIYF. Here the CDR3 DNA reads TGTGCCAGCAGCCCGCGGGGGGGCTCTGGAAACACCATATATTTT.

This rearrangement joins TRBV28 to TRBJ1-1; D is ambiguous. This CDR3 is built from 14 residues. Trimming removed 6 bases from V and 5 bases from J, with 16 bases in between. CDR1 MDHEN and CDR2 SYDVKM come from the germline V gene. CDR3 nucleotides: TGTGCCAGCAGAACTAGTGGGTTCTTGACTGAAGCTTTCTTT. This translates into CASRTSGFLTEAFF. Supplemented by reference TRBV28 and TRBJ1-1, the full variable domain reads DVKVTQSSRYLVKRTGEKVFLECVQDMDHENMFWYRQDPGLGLRLIYFSYDVKMKEKGDIPEGYSVSREKKERFSLILESASTNQTSMYLCASRTSGFLTEAFFGQGTRLTVV.

A few counts support this clone. The chain couples TRBV7-2 to TRBJ1-1; 8 positions match TRBD1. Germline CDR1 is SGHTA and CDR2 is FQGNSA. After removal of 3 bases from V and 7 bases from J, the junction contained 4 bases not matched to a gene. This CDR3 has 13 amino acids. The CDR3 reads CASSFQGADEAFF. CDR3 in DNA: TGTGCCAGCAGCTTTCAGGGGGCGGATGAAGCTTTCTTT.

The sample holds one count of this clone. The chain employs TRBV5-1 and TRBJ1-2; 7 bases map to TRBD1. The CDR3 has 14 residues. V lost 4 bases and J lost 7; bases outside the gene matches: 10. CDR1 and CDR2 from the germline V gene are SGHRS and YFSETQ. This CDR3 reads CASSLEAGGSGYTF. CDR3 nucleotides: TGCGCCAGCAGCCTTGAGGCAGGGGGTAGTGGCTACACCTTC.

V gene TRBV18 combines with J gene TRBJ2-2; 8 bases map to TRBD1. Germline V gene data show CDR1 as KGHSH and CDR2 as LQKENI. Unmatched junction bases numbered 5, after V lost 1 base and J lost 1 base. This CDR3 comprises 17 residues. This chain's CDR3 is CASSPQRGQGNTGELFF. CDR3 in DNA: TGTGCCAGCTCACCACAGAGAGGACAGGGGAACACCGGGGAGCTGTTTTTT.

There are a few counts of this clone. V and J are TRBV6-5 and TRBJ2-5, with 7 bases matching TRBD1. V lost 6 bases and J lost 5; bases outside the gene matches: 6. The CDR3 runs 13 residues. Germline V gene data show CDR1 as MNHEY and CDR2 as SVGAGI. CDR3 in DNA: TGTGCCAGCAGAGTCCAGGGGGTCGAGACCCAGTACTTC. Translation gives CASRVQGVETQYF.

The table lists this clone with a count of one. The J gene is TRBJ2-3, the V gene TRBV19; D possibly corresponds to TRBD2 (7 bases). The length of the CDR3 is 15 residues. Germline CDR1 is LNHDA and CDR2 is SQIVND (reference sequence). Trimming left V 3 bases short and J 4 bases short, with 14 bases between. The CDR3 spells CASSMSSGGPDTQYF. DNA for the CDR3: TGTGCCAGTAGTATGAGTTCCGGGGGGCCAGATACGCAGTATTTT.

The V and J genes are TRBV11-2 and TRBJ2-7, with a possible D match to TRBD1 (6 bases). This CDR3 comprises 13 residues. Per germline, CDR1 SGHAT and CDR2 FQNNGV. V was cut by 2 bases and J by 2 bases, with 7 bases left in between. Here the CDR3 reads CASSLNRAYEQYF. CDR3 nucleotides: TGTGCCAGCAGCTTAAACAGGGCCTACGAGCAGTACTTC.

This chain connects TRBV7-9 to TRBJ2-2; the D is unclear. Trimming removed 5 bases from V and 0 bases from J, with 13 bases in between. Germline assignment: CDR1 SEHNR and CDR2 FQNEAQ (reference sequence). The CDR3 sequence is 16 residues long. The CDR3 DNA reads TGTGCCAGCAGCCTAACAGCTATATCGAACACCGGGGAGCTGTTTTTT. Translated, it gives CASSLTAISNTGELFF.

Only one count was recorded for this clone. This chain joins TRBV5-1 and TRBJ1-3, with 7 bases lining up with TRBD1. With V trimmed by 0 bases and J by 0 bases, 3 bases remained unmatched. Germline assignment: CDR1 SGHRS and CDR2 YFSETQ. The CDR3 has 16 residues. The CDR3 loop is CASSLGGTDSGNTIYF. CDR3 DNA: TGCGCCAGCAGCTTGGGGGGGACAGACTCTGGAAACACCATATATTTT.

The genes are TRBV7-2 and TRBJ2-3; the match to TRBD1 covers 8 bases. Trimming cost V 4 bases and J 7 bases; bases outside gene matches: 7. Germline loops: CDR1 SGHTA, CDR2 FQGNSA. This CDR3 spans 14 amino acids. The CDR3 nucleotides read TGTGCCAGCAGCTCAGACACAGGGGGATATACGCAGTATTTT. Encoded protein: CASSSDTGGYTQYF.

In this sample, this clone turned up a few times. The chain links TRBV6-5 to TRBJ1-1; no reliable D call. Deletions cut 4 bases from V and 3 bases from J, with 12 bases between. The CDR3 has 14 amino acids. Germline CDR1 reads MNHEY; CDR2 reads SVGAGI. The CDR3 reads CASSFTISDTEAFF. The CDR3 DNA is TGTGCCAGCAGTTTTACGATCTCAGACACTGAAGCTTTCTTT.

CDR3 protein: CASSLTPSRDQPQHF. CDR3 bases: TGTGCCAGCAGTTTAACCCCCTCCCGGGATCAGCCCCAGCATTTT. This chain uses TRBV27 with TRBJ1-5; D not certain. The CDR3 runs to 15 residues. Germline V gene sequence: CDR1 MNHEY, CDR2 SMNVEV (reference sequence). Trimming cost V 2 bases and J 5 bases, with 13 bases left between them.

V and J are TRBV19 and TRBJ2-2; TRBD1 matches 7 bases. CDR1 and CDR2 from the germline V gene are LNHDA and SQIVND (reference sequence). The CDR3 runs 12 residues. The V gene end was trimmed by 5 bases and the J gene end by 10 bases; junction bases not matched to a gene: 4. The CDR3 bases are TGTGCCAGTAGTCGAGGGGGCCCGGAGCTGTTTTTT. Protein: CASSRGGPELFF.

For this clone: The same CDR3 arises from other DNA sequences in this sample as well. The rearrangement joins TRBV27 to TRBJ1-2, with 8 bases fitting TRBD1. Germline loops: CDR1 MNHEY, CDR2 SMNVEV (reference sequence). The CDR3 consists of 13 residues. V was clipped by 3 bases and J by 3 bases; unmatched bases: 0. The CDR3 coding sequence is TGTGCCAGCAGTTTGGACAGGGACTATGGCTACACCTTC. Its translation: CASSLDRDYGYTF.

V gene TRBV2 combines with J gene TRBJ1-2; 7 bases line up with TRBD1. Looked up from germline, CDR1 is SNHLY and CDR2 is FYNNEI. V trimming: 8 bases; J trimming: 8 bases; junction bases outside the gene matches: 8. The CDR3 consists of 12 residues. CDR3 loop: CASAPGGGGYTF. The DNA of the CDR3 is TGTGCCAGCGCCCCAGGAGGGGGCGGCTACACCTTC. Full variable domain (remainder filled in from reference TRBV2 and TRBJ1-2): EPEVTQTPSHQVTQMGQEVILRCVPISNHLYFYWYRQILGQKVEFLVSFYNNEISEKSEIFDDQFSVERPDGSNFTLKIRSTKLEDSAMYFCASAPGGGGYTFGSGTRLTVV.

J is TRBJ2-7 and V is TRBV30; D might be TRBD1 (6 bases). The CDR3 extends over 15 amino acids. In germline, CDR1 is GTSNPN, CDR2 SVGIG (reference sequence). The V and J ends lost 2 bases and 1 base respectively, with 15 bases between them. For the CDR3, the DNA is TGTGCCTGGAGTCGGGACAACTCGTTTTCCTACGAGCAGTACTTC. It is translated as CAWSRDNSFSYEQYF. Combining the CDR3 with reference TRBV30 and TRBJ2-7 gives the whole variable domain SQTIHQWPATLVQPVGSPLSLECTVEGTSNPNLYWYRQAAGRGLQLLFYSVGIGQISSEVPQNLSASRPQDRQFILSSKKLLLSDSGFYLCAWSRDNSFSYEQYFGPGTRLTVT.

The rearrangement links TRBV19 to TRBJ1-6; TRBD1 matches at 8 bases. Germline CDR1 LNHDA, CDR2 SQIVND (reference sequence). Trimming took 5 bases from V and 13 from J; bases not matched to a gene: 7. The CDR3 runs 13 residues. CDR3 region: CASSFDRGAPLHF. The CDR3 DNA reads TGTGCCAGTAGTTTTGACAGGGGTGCCCCCCTCCACTTT. The full variable domain, in which reference TRBV19 and TRBJ1-6 provide the parts outside the CDR3, is DGGITQSPKYLFRKEGQNVTLSCEQNLNHDAMYWYRQDPGQGLRLIYYSQIVNDFQKGDIAEGYSVSREKKESFPLTVTSAQKNPTAFYLCASSFDRGAPLHFGNGTRLTVT.

The chain links TRBV6-2 or TRBV6-3 to TRBJ1-2; weak D call: TRBD1 (5 bases). Germline CDR1 is MNHEY and CDR2 is SVGEGT. This CDR3 comprises 14 residues. Trimming took off 6 bases at V and 0 bases at J, with 11 bases between the two ends. Here the CDR3 DNA reads TGTGCCAGCAGCCTCGACAGAGCTAACTATGGCTACACCTTC. Its protein product is CASSLDRANYGYTF.

This chain uses TRBV19 with TRBJ2-7, with TRBD1 as a possible D gene (6 bases). The V end was cut by 2 bases, the J end by 5 bases, with 10 bases between. Germline V CDR1 and CDR2: LNHDA, SQIVND (reference sequence). The CDR3 totals 13 residues. The CDR3 nucleotides read TGTGCCAGTAGTATAAGGGGGACCGACGAGCAGTACTTC. Its translation: CASSIRGTDEQYF.

This chain connects TRBV18 to TRBJ1-1; D perhaps matches TRBD1 (6 bases). CDR3 length: 15 residues. V lost 3 bases, J lost 1 base, and 12 bases lay in between. Germline assignment: CDR1 KGHSH and CDR2 LQKENI. CDR3 sequence: CASSPAGGPNTEAFF. CDR3 in DNA: TGTGCCAGCTCACCGGCGGGGGGCCCGAACACTGAAGCTTTCTTT.

This chain links TRBV7-3 with TRBJ2-3, with D maybe TRBD2 (7 bases). Germline assignment: CDR1 SGHTA and CDR2 FQGTGA. V was shortened by 5 bases and J by 2 bases, with 17 bases between the two germline ends. The CDR3 extends over 16 amino acids. This chain's CDR3 is CASSLQGGGVTDTQYF. In DNA, the CDR3 is TGTGCCAGCAGCCTCCAGGGAGGGGGGGTCACAGATACGCAGTATTTT.

The chain carries TRBV5-4 and TRBJ2-7; 9 nucleotides agree with TRBD1. This CDR3 is 16 amino acids long. The trim removed 6 bases at V and 2 bases at J, leaving 12 bases unmatched. CDR1 SGHNT and CDR2 YYREEE come from the germline V gene (reference sequence). The CDR3 nucleotides are TGTGCCAGCACTATGATTACGGGACAGGGTCCCTACGAGCAGTACTTC. It yields the protein CASTMITGQGPYEQYF.

This rearrangement joins TRBV7-2 to TRBJ2-7, with TRBD2 matching 8 bases. The CDR3 covers 17 residues. Germline loops: CDR1 SGHTA, CDR2 FQGNSA. V dropped 6 bases and J dropped 1; count of bases not matched to a gene: 14. The CDR3 protein is CASRPQRGISNSYEQYF. CDR3 DNA: TGTGCCAGCAGACCTCAGCGGGGGATCTCAAATTCCTACGAGCAGTACTTC.

The DNA for the CDR3 is TGTGCCAGCAGGCGGGATCCTCAAGAGACCCAGTACTTC. Amino acid sequence: CASRRDPQETQYF. The rearrangement links TRBV12-3 or TRBV12-4 to TRBJ2-5; possible D gene TRBD2, 6 bases. This CDR3 contains 13 residues. Trimming stripped 6 bases from V and 2 bases from J, with 10 bases between.

The gene calls are TRBV27 and TRBJ1-2, with D perhaps TRBD1 (6 bases). Germline V lookup: CDR1 MNHEY, CDR2 SMNVEV (reference sequence). The CDR3 loop spans 16 amino acids. The V end was cut by 3 bases, the J end by 4 bases, with 18 bases between. The CDR3 is CASSLGSGARGYGYTF. The DNA for the CDR3 is TGTGCCAGCAGTTTGGGGTCAGGGGCCCGAGGCTATGGCTACACCTTC.

The rearrangement joins TRBV5-6 to TRBJ2-7; tentatively, D is TRBD1 (5 bases). The CDR3 is made up of 18 amino acids. The ends were cut back, 0 bases at V and 4 bases at J, with 23 bases in the middle. The germline V gene encodes CDR1 SGHDT and CDR2 YYEEEE. CDR3 nucleotide sequence: TGTGCCAGCAGCTTGGGACCCGGGCAGGGTAAAGTGGAGTACGAGCAGTACTTC. This translates into CASSLGPGQGKVEYEQYF.

This clone is a singleton in its sample. The rearrangement links TRBV2 to TRBJ1-4; 8 bases are shared with TRBD1. This CDR3 region has 16 residues. After removal of 5 bases from V and 0 bases from J, the junction contained 5 bases not matched to a gene. Per the germline V gene, CDR1 is SNHLY and CDR2 is FYNNEI. CDR3 nucleotide sequence: TGTGCCAGCAGTTCACAGGGGGGCGCAACTAATGAAAAACTGTTTTTT. Encoded protein: CASSSQGGATNEKLFF.